The 30 T cell receptor beta chains below come from one sample, sequenced in a study of control samples from healthy donors and cancer patients. TCRdb's copy holds only in-frame clones and misses some; the assay was immunoSEQ multiplex PCR. The sample carries 100,000 or so clones, about 90% recorded once. The specimen sequenced was blood. These receptors all come from a woman in her 50s in good health.

The chain is built from TRBV19 and TRBJ1-2; no firm D call. Trimming took 6 bases from V and 0 from J, leaving 17 bases between them. The CDR3 loop spans 16 amino acids. Germline V CDR1 and CDR2: LNHDA, SQIVND (reference sequence). CDR3 nucleotides: TGTGCCAGTAGCATGCGCGAAAATAAAGCTAACTATGGCTACACCTTC. Translation: CASSMRENKANYGYTF. Drawing the rest from reference TRBV19 and TRBJ1-2, the complete variable domain is DGGITQSPKYLFRKEGQNVTLSCEQNLNHDAMYWYRQDPGQGLRLIYYSQIVNDFQKGDIAEGYSVSREKKESFPLTVTSAQKNPTAFYLCASSMRENKANYGYTFGSGTRLTVV.

This clone was recorded once. This chain connects TRBV24-1 to TRBJ2-5; perhaps TRBD2 as D (7 bases). The V gene lost 2 bases and the J gene lost 4 bases, with 19 bases spanning the gap. The germline gives CDR1 KGHDR, CDR2 SFDVKD. The CDR3 covers 17 residues. CDR3 amino acids: CATSDYGLRGEGETQYF. The CDR3 DNA follows: TGTGCCACCAGTGATTATGGGCTTAGGGGGGAGGGAGAGACCCAGTACTTC.

This clone was found a few times. The J gene is TRBJ2-2, the V gene TRBV13; D perhaps matches TRBD2 (5 bases). The CDR3 loop spans 16 amino acids. Germline CDR1 and CDR2: PRHDT and FYEKMQ (reference sequence). Trimming removed 6 bases from V and 7 bases from J, with 21 bases in between. CDR3 DNA: TGTGCCAGCAGGAGGGAGATTAAGGCGGACGACGGGGAGCTGTTTTTT. As protein: CASRREIKADDGELFF.

The chain combines TRBV7-8 with TRBJ2-1, with 15 bases that match TRBD2. This CDR3 spans 19 amino acids. The J segment lost 8 bases and the V segment lost 5 bases, leaving 16 bases of the junction unmatched. The germline CDR1 and CDR2 sequences are SGHVS and FQNEAQ. The CDR3 sequence is CASSPSRTSGRALGHEQFF. In nucleotides, the CDR3 is TGTGCCAGCAGCCCGTCCAGGACTAGCGGGAGGGCCTTAGGACATGAGCAGTTCTTC. The full variable domain, with the rest looked up from reference TRBV7-8 and TRBJ2-1, is GAGVSQSPRYKVAKRGQDVALRCDPISGHVSLFWYQQALGQGPEFLTYFQNEAQLDKSGLPSDRFFAERPEGSVSTLKIQRTQQEDSAVYLCASSPSRTSGRALGHEQFFGPGTRLTVL.

This clone was recorded only once. CDR3 in DNA: TGTGCCAGCAGTGTCCCGGACTCCCGATGCAATGGCTACACCTTC. Amino acids: CASSVPDSRCNGYTF. The gene calls are TRBV6-4 and TRBJ1-2; no reliable D call. The V gene's germline CDR1 is MRHNA and CDR2 SNTAGT. Between the trimmed V and J ends, which lost 4 bases and 6 bases, there was a span of 18 bases. The CDR3 spans 15 residues.

The chain is built from TRBV4-1 and TRBJ1-6; D uncertain. The germline gives CDR1 MGHRA, CDR2 YSYEKL. The ends were cut back, 4 bases at V and 0 bases at J, with 10 bases in the middle. The CDR3 extends over 16 amino acids. The CDR3 bases are TGCGCCAGCAGCCTCTCCCAGAGCTCCTATAATTCACCCCTCCACTTT. Its protein product is CASSLSQSSYNSPLHF.

The J gene is TRBJ2-7, the V gene TRBV2; 8 bases match TRBD2. The ends lost 5 bases at V and 7 bases at J; junction bases unmatched: 10. This CDR3 comprises 14 residues. CDR1 SNHLY and CDR2 FYNNEI come from the germline V gene. The CDR3 here is CASSPLGGEREQYF. CDR3 in DNA: TGTGCCAGCAGTCCGCTCGGGGGGGAGCGAGAGCAGTACTTC.

This chain joins TRBV4-3 and TRBJ1-2; possibly TRBD1 for D (5 bases). The V end was cut by 1 base, the J end by 4 bases, with 19 bases between. This CDR3 is built from 17 residues. Germline assignment: CDR1 LGHNA and CDR2 YSLEER. CDR3 protein: CASSQGNSRGAGYGYTF. The CDR3 nucleotides read TGCGCCAGCAGCCAAGGGAACAGCCGCGGGGCTGGCTATGGCTACACCTTC.

This rearrangement joins TRBV13 to TRBJ2-6; D unresolved. Germline CDR1 and CDR2: PRHDT and FYEKMQ (reference sequence). This CDR3 contains 13 residues. Trimming cost V 4 bases and J 5 bases, with 6 bases left between them. Here the CDR3 reads CASSYRRANVLTF. The CDR3 DNA reads as TGTGCCAGCAGCTACAGAAGGGCCAACGTCCTGACTTTC. The complete variable domain, with remaining parts taken from reference TRBV13 and TRBJ2-6, reads AAGVIQSPRHLIKEKRETATLKCYPIPRHDTVYWYQQGPGQDPQFLISFYEKMQSDKGSIPDRFSAQQFSDYHSELNMSSLELGDSALYFCASSYRRANVLTFGAGSRLTVL.

The chain recombines TRBV12-3 or TRBV12-4 with TRBJ1-2; no definite D call. There are 12 residues in the CDR3. V lost 3 bases and J lost 1, with 3 bases in between. The DNA of the CDR3 is TGTGCCAGCAGTTTCAATAACTATGGCTACACCTTC. This sequence encodes CASSFNNYGYTF.

V usage is TRBV4-3 and J usage is TRBJ2-1; 8 bases agree with TRBD2. Germline values: CDR1 LGHNA, CDR2 YSLEER. CDR3 size: 17 residues. J was trimmed by 9 bases and V by 0 bases; bases with no gene match: 13. As DNA, the CDR3 is TGCGCCAGCAGCCAAGATGGGCAAGCGGGAGTGGTATCTGAGCAGTTCTTC. Amino acid sequence: CASSQDGQAGVVSEQFF.

CDR3 in amino acids: CAWSTGTYGSPYSNQPQHF. The CDR3 nucleotides are TGTGCCTGGAGTACAGGGACATACGGATCTCCTTATAGCAATCAGCCCCAGCATTTT. The chain links TRBV30 to TRBJ1-5; a possible D gene is TRBD1 (6 bases). CDR1 and CDR2 from the germline V gene are GTSNPN and SVGIG (reference sequence). The CDR3 is 19 residues long. V lost 2 bases to trimming and J lost 0 bases, with 23 bases between them.

CDR3 nucleotides: TGCGCCAGCAGCATCGGGATTAACTATGGCTACACCTTC. It yields the protein CASSIGINYGYTF. The rearrangement uses TRBV5-1 and TRBJ1-2; D is ambiguous. V was cut by 4 bases and J by 1 base, with 8 bases left in between. The germline CDR1 and CDR2 sequences are SGHRS and YFSETQ. This CDR3 is built from 13 residues. Based on the CDR3 plus reference TRBV5-1 and TRBJ1-2, the full variable domain is KAGVTQTPRYLIKTRGQQVTLSCSPISGHRSVSWYQQTPGQGLQFLFEYFSETQRNKGNFPGRFSGRQFSNSRSEMNVSTLELGDSALYLCASSIGINYGYTFGSGTRLTVV.

The rearrangement joins TRBV7-2 to TRBJ1-1, with D unclear. Germline values: CDR1 SGHTA, CDR2 FQGNSA. The ends were cut back, 5 bases at V and 4 bases at J, with 11 bases in the middle. The CDR3 consists of 13 residues. The CDR3 nucleotides read TGTGCCAGCAGCCCCCAATACGGCACTGAAGCTTTCTTT. Residues: CASSPQYGTEAFF.

The J gene is TRBJ1-6, the V gene TRBV3-1 (or the pseudogene TRBV3-2); D gene unclear. Per the germline V gene, CDR1 is LGHDT and CDR2 is YNNKEL (reference sequence). Deletions cut 0 bases from V and 2 bases from J, with 14 bases between. CDR3 length: 18 amino acids. The CDR3 loop reads CASSQEGKVQTYNSPLHF. Here the CDR3 DNA reads TGTGCCAGCAGCCAAGAGGGTAAGGTGCAGACCTATAATTCACCCCTCCACTTT.

CDR3 sequence: CASSPPRLAGNYNEQFF. The CDR3, as DNA: TGTGCCAGCTCACCACCCCGACTAGCGGGGAATTACAATGAGCAGTTCTTC. The V gene is TRBV18, the J gene TRBJ2-1, with 11 bases fitting TRBD2. The CDR3 runs 17 residues. Germline CDR1 is KGHSH and CDR2 is LQKENI. Trimming cost V 0 bases and J 4 bases; bases outside gene matches: 5.

The chain recombines TRBV20-1 with TRBJ1-2, with TRBD1 matching over 9 bases. V trimming: 3 bases; J trimming: 7 bases; junction bases outside the gene matches: 9. This CDR3 has 14 amino acids. Germline V gene lookup returns CDR1 DFQATT and CDR2 SNEGSKA (reference sequence). CDR3 region: CSASTPGQGGGYTF. The CDR3 DNA follows: TGCAGTGCTAGTACCCCGGGACAGGGAGGTGGCTACACCTTC.

The CDR3 spells CASSPPGTGVQETQYF. CDR3 sequence (DNA): TGTGCCAGCTCACCACCCGGGACGGGGGTCCAAGAGACCCAGTACTTC. V is TRBV18 and J is TRBJ2-5; D is perhaps TRBD2 (6 bases). V was shortened by 0 bases and J by 1 base, with 12 bases between the two germline ends. There are 16 residues in the CDR3. Germline V lookup: CDR1 KGHSH, CDR2 LQKENI.

The chain is built from TRBV29-1 and TRBJ1-1; perhaps TRBD1 as D (5 bases). CDR3 size: 11 residues. Trimming stripped 2 bases from V and 8 bases from J, with 9 bases between. Germline V lookup: CDR1 SQVTM, CDR2 ANQGSEA. Written as DNA, the CDR3 is TGCAGCGTTGAACAGGGAGTCGAAGCTTTCTTT. It yields the protein CSVEQGVEAFF.

V gene TRBV2 combines with J gene TRBJ2-3, with D possibly matching TRBD2 (5 bases). V dropped 5 bases and J dropped 5 bases, with 14 bases sitting between them. This CDR3 spans 14 amino acids. In germline, CDR1 is SNHLY, CDR2 FYNNEI. CDR3 loop: CASSLSFRGDTQYF. In DNA, the CDR3 is TGTGCCAGCAGTCTTTCTTTCCGGGGAGATACGCAGTATTTT. Full variable domain (outside the CDR3, taken from reference TRBV2 and TRBJ2-3): EPEVTQTPSHQVTQMGQEVILRCVPISNHLYFYWYRQILGQKVEFLVSFYNNEISEKSEIFDDQFSVERPDGSNFTLKIRSTKLEDSAMYFCASSLSFRGDTQYFGPGTRLTVL.

In this sample, this clone turned up once. This chain links TRBV7-2 with TRBJ2-1; TRBD2 might be the D (5 bases). The CDR3 runs 13 residues. Trimming pared 4 bases from V and 5 bases from J, leaving 9 bases between. Germline V gene data show CDR1 as SGHTA and CDR2 as FQGNSA. DNA for the CDR3: TGTGCCAGCAGCTCTACTAGGGACAATGAGCAGTTCTTC. Translated, it gives CASSSTRDNEQFF.

The chain has TRBV6-2 or TRBV6-3 and TRBJ2-7, with D possibly matching TRBD2 (5 bases). The CDR3 is made up of 13 amino acids. Per germline, CDR1 MNHEY and CDR2 SVGEGT. Trimming cost V 4 bases and J 1 base, with 8 bases left between them. The CDR3 reads CASSSEGSYEQYV. The CDR3 DNA sequence: TGTGCCAGCAGTTCAGAGGGATCCTACGAGCAGTACGTC.

The chain combines TRBV7-9 with TRBJ1-3, with D hard to call. The CDR3 is made up of 16 amino acids. The germline V gene encodes CDR1 SEHNR and CDR2 FQNEAQ (reference sequence). Between the trimmed V and J ends, which lost 2 bases and 0 bases, there was a span of 11 bases. The chain's CDR3 is CASSLRLAFSGNTIYF. In DNA form, the CDR3 reads TGTGCCAGCAGCTTACGGTTGGCTTTCTCTGGAAACACCATATATTTT.

This sequence joins TRBV5-1 and TRBJ1-2; D possibly corresponds to TRBD1 (5 bases). V dropped 4 bases and J dropped 4 bases, with 26 bases sitting between them. The CDR3 contains 18 residues. Germline V gene sequence: CDR1 SGHRS, CDR2 YFSETQ. Written as DNA, the CDR3 is TGCGCCAGCAGCCTAACCCACAACCTATACCGGGACTTCTATGGCTACACCTTC. This codes for CASSLTHNLYRDFYGYTF.

This sequence joins TRBV7-9 and TRBJ1-2, with D unclear. The CDR3 totals 14 residues. Germline V gives CDR1 SEHNR, CDR2 FQNEAQ (reference sequence). Trimming left V 3 bases short and J 8 bases short, with 16 bases between. CDR3 protein: CASSLLGGGGGYTF. CDR3 sequence (DNA): TGTGCCAGCAGCTTGCTGGGTGGCGGTGGCGGCTACACCTTC.

This clone showed up just once. One junction end disagrees with the germline gene, perhaps due to a read error. V and J are TRBV20-1 and TRBJ2-1; a possible D gene is TRBD1 (6 bases). The CDR3 length is 11 residues. The germline gives CDR1 DFQATT, CDR2 SNEGSKA (reference sequence). For the CDR3, the DNA is TGCAGTACTAGGGGGAGTGACGAGCAGTTCTTC. It is translated as CSTRGSDEQFF.

This chain joins TRBV20-1 and TRBJ1-2; TRBD1 matches 8 bases. CDR1 is DFQATT and CDR2 is SNEGSKA in the germline V gene (reference sequence). The ends lost 3 bases at V and 5 bases at J; junction bases unmatched: 5. The CDR3 has 13 residues. The CDR3 nucleotides read TGCAGTGCTAGTTCCGACAGGGGATATGGCTACACCTTC. The encoded protein is CSASSDRGYGYTF.

The V call is TRBV6-6, the J call TRBJ1-5; a weak D match, TRBD1 (5 bases). CDR1 is MNHNY, CDR2 SVGAGI, per germline (reference sequence). This CDR3 contains 12 residues. The V end was cut by 7 bases, the J end by 6 bases, with 10 bases between. This CDR3 reads CASNPRGQPQHF. The CDR3 bases are TGTGCCAGCAATCCGAGGGGTCAGCCCCAGCATTTT.

In this sample, this clone is medium-sized (0.01 to 0.1%). The chain recombines TRBV27 with TRBJ1-2; D is unresolved. Germline CDR1 is MNHEY and CDR2 is SMNVEV (reference sequence). This CDR3 comprises 16 residues. V lost 3 bases to trimming and J lost 10 bases, with 24 bases between them. Written as DNA, the CDR3 is TGTGCCAGCAGTTTGCGAGTCTTGGGCAGCCTCGAAGACTACACCTTC. It is translated as CASSLRVLGSLEDYTF.

As concerns this clone: The identical CDR3 is also encoded by other nucleotide sequences in the sample. This chain joins TRBV12-3 or TRBV12-4 and TRBJ2-5, with D tentatively TRBD2 (6 bases). The CDR3 is 13 residues long. The ends were cut back, 5 bases at V and 0 bases at J, with 7 bases in the middle. The CDR3 loop is CASSRTNQETQYF. The CDR3 DNA is TGTGCCAGCAGTCGGACTAACCAAGAGACCCAGTACTTC.